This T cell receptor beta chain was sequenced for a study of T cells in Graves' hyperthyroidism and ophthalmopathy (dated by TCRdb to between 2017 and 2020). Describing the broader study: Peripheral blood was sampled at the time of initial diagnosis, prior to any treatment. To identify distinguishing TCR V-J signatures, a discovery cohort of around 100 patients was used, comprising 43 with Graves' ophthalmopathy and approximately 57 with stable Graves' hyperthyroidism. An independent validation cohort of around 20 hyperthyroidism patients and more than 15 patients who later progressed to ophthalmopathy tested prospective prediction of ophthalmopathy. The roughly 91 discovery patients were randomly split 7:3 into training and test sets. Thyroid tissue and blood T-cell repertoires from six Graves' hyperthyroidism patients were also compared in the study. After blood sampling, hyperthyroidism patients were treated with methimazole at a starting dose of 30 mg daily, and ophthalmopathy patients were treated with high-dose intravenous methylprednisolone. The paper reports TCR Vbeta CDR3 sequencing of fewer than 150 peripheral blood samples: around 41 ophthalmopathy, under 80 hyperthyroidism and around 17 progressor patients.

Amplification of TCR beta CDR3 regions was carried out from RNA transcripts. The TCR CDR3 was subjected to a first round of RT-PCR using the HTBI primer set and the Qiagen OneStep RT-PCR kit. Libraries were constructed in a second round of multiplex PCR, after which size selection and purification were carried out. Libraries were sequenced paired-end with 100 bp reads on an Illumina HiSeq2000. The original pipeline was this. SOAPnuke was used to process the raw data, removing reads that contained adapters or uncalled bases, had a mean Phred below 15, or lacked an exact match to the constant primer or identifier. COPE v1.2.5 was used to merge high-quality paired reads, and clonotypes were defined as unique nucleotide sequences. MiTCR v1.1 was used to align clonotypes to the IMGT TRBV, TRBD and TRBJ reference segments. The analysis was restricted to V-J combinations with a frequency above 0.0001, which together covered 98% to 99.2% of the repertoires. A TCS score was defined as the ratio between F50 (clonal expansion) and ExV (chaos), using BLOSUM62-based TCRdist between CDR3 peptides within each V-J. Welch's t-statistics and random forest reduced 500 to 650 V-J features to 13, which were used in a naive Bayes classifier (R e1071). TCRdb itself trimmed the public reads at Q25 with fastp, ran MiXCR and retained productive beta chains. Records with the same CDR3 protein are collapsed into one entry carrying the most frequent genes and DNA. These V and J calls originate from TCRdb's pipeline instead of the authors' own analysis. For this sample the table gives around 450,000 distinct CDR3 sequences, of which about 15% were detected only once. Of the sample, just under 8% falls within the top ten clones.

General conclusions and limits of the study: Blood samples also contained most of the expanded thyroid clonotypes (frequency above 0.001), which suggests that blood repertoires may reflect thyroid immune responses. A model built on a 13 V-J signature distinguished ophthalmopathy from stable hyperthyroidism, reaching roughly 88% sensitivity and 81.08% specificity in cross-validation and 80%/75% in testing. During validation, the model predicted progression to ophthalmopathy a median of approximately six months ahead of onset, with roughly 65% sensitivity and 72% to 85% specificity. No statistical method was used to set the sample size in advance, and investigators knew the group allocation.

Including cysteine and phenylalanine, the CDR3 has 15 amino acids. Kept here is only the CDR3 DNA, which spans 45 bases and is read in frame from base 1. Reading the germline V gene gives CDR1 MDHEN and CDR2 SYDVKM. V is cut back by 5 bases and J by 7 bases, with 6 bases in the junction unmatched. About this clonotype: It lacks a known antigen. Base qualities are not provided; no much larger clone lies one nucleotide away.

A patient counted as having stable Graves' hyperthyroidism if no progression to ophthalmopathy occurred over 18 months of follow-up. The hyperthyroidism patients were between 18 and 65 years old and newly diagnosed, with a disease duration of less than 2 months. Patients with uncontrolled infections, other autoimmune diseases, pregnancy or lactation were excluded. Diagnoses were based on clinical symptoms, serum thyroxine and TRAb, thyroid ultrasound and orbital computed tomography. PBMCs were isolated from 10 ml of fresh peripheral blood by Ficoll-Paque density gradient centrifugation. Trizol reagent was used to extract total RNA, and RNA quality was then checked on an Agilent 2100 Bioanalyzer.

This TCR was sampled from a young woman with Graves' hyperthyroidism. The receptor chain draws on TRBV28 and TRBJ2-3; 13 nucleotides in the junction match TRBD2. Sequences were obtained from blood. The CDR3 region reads CASSRTSGGVYTQYF. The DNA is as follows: TGTGCCAGCAGTCGCACTAGCGGGGGGGTCTATACGCAGTATTTT. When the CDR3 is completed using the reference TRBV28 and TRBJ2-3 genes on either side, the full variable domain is DVKVTQSSRYLVKRTGEKVFLECVQDMDHENMFWYRQDPGLGLRLIYFSYDVKMKEKGDIPEGYSVSREKKERFSLILESASTNQTSMYLCASSRTSGGVYTQYFGPGTRLTVL.